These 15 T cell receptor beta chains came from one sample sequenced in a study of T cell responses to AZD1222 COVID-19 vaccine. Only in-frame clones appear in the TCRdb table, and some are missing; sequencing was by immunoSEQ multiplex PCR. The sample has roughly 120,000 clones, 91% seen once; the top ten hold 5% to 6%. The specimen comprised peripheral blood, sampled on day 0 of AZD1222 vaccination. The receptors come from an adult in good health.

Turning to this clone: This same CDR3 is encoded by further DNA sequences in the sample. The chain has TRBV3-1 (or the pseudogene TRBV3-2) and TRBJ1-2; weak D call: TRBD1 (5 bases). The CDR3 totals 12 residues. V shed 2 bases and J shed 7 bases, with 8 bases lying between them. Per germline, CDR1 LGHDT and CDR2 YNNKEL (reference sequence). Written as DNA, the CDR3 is TGTGCCAGCAGCCAAAGCGACAGTGGCTACACCTTC. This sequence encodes CASSQSDSGYTF.

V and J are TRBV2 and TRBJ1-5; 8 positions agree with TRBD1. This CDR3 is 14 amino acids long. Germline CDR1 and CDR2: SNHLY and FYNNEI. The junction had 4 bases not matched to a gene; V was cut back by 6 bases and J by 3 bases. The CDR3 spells CASRRTGINQPQHF. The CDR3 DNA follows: TGTGCCAGCAGGAGGACAGGGATCAATCAGCCCCAGCATTTT.

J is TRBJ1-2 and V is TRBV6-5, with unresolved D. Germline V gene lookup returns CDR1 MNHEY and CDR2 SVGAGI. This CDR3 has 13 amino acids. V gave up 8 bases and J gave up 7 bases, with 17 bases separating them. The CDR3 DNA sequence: TGTGCCAGCCCAGAAATTGGGTGGGGTGGCTACACCTTC. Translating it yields CASPEIGWGGYTF.

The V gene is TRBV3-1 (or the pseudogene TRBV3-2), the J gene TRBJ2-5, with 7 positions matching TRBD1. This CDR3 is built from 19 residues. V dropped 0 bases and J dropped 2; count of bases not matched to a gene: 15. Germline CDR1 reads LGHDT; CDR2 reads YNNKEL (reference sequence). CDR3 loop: CASSQDWGRGGELQETQYF. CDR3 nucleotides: TGTGCCAGCAGCCAAGATTGGGGGAGAGGGGGCGAACTACAAGAGACCCAGTACTTC.

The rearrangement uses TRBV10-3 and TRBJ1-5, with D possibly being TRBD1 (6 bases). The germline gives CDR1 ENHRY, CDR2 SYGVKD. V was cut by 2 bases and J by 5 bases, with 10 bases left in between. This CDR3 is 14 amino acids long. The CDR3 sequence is CAISEGGTYQPQHF. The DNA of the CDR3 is TGTGCCATCAGTGAGGGGGGCACTTATCAGCCCCAGCATTTT.

CDR3 amino acids: CASQPPHTDTQYF. The CDR3 region has the DNA TGTGCCAGCCAACCCCCACACACAGATACGCAGTATTTT. The chain has TRBV7-9 and TRBJ2-3; D uncertain. In germline, CDR1 is SEHNR, CDR2 FQNEAQ (reference sequence). The CDR3 is 13 amino acids. V was pared by 8 bases and J by 2 bases, with 11 bases between.

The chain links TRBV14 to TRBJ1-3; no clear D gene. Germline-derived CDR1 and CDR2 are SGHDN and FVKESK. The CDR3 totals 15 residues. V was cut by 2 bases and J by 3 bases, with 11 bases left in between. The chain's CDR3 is CASSQQAARGNTIYF. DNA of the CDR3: TGTGCCAGCAGCCAACAGGCAGCACGTGGAAACACCATATATTTT.

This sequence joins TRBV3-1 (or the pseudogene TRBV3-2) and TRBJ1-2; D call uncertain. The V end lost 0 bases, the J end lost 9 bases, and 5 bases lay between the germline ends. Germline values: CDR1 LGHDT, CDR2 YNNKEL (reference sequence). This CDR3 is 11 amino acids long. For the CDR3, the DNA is TGTGCCAGCAGCCAAGAGATCAGCTACACCTTC. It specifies CASSQEISYTF.

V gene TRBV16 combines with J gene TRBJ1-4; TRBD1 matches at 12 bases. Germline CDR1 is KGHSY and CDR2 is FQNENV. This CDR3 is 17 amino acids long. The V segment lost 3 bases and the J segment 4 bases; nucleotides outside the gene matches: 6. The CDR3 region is CASSQGTGGASNEKLFF. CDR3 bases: TGTGCCAGCAGCCAGGGGACAGGGGGCGCGAGTAATGAAAAACTGTTTTTT.

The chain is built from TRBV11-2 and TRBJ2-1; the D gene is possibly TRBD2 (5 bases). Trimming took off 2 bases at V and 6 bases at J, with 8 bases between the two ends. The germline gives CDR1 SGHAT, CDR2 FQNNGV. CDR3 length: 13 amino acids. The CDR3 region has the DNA TGTGCCAGCAGCTTAACTAGGCTCAATGAGCAGTTCTTC. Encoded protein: CASSLTRLNEQFF.

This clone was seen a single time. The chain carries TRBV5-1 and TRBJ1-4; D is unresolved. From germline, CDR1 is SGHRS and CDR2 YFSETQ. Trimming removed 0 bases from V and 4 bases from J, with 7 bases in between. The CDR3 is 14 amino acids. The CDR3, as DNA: TGCGCCAGCAGCTTGGAACGGGGTAATGAAAAACTGTTTTTT. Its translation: CASSLERGNEKLFF.

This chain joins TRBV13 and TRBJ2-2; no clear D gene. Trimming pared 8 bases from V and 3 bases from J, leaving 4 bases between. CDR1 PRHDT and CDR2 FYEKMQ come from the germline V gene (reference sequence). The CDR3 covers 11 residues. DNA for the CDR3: TGTGCCAGCCGCTACACCGGGGAGCTGTTTTTT. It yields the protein CASRYTGELFF. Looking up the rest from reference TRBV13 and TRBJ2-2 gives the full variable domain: AAGVIQSPRHLIKEKRETATLKCYPIPRHDTVYWYQQGPGQDPQFLISFYEKMQSDKGSIPDRFSAQQFSDYHSELNMSSLELGDSALYFCASRYTGELFFGEGSRLTVL.

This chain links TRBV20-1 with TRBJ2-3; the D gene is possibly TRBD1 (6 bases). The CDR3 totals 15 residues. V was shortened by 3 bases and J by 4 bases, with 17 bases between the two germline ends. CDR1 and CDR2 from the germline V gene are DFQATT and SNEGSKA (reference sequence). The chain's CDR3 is CSASRDKGRADTQYF. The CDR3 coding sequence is TGCAGTGCTAGTAGGGACAAGGGACGAGCAGATACGCAGTATTTT.

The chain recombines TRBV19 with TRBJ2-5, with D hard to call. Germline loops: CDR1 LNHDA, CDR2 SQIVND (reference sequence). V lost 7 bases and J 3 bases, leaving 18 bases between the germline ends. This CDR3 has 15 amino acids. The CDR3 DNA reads TGTGCCAGTATTTTTCGTCGGGCAGGCGAAGAGACCCAGTACTTC. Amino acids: CASIFRRAGEETQYF.

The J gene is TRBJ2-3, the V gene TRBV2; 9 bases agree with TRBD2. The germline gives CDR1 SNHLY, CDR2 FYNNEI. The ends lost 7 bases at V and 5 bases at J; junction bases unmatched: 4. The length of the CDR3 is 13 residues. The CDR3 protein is CASKREVGDTQYF. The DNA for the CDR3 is TGTGCCAGCAAGCGGGAGGTAGGAGATACGCAGTATTTT.